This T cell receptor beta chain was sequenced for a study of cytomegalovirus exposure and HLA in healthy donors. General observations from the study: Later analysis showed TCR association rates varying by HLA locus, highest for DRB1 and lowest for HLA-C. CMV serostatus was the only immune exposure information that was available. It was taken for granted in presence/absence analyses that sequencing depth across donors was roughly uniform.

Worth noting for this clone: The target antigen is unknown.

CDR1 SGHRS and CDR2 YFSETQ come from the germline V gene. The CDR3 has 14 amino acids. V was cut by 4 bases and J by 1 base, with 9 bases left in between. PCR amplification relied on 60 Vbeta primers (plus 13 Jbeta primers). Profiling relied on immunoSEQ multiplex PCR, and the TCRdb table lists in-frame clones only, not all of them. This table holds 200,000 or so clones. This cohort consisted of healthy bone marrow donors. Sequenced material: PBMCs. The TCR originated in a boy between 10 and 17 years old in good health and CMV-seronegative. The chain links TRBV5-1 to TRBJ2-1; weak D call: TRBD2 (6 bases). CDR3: CASSQTRSYNEQFF. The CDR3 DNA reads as TGCGCCAGCAGCCAGACTAGGTCCTACAATGAGCAGTTCTTC.